Listed below are T cell receptor beta chains from one sample, sequenced in a study of blood T cell repertoires in COVID-19. The protocol was immunoSEQ multiplex PCR, while the TCRdb copy is restricted to in-frame clones and leaves out a portion. The sample carries about 63,000 clones, approximately 80% recorded once. Sequences were obtained from PBMCs or T cells enriched from blood (not recorded which). The receptor source for this set is a woman in her 40s with acute COVID-19. The CDR3 runs from the conserved cysteine through the conserved F or W. Each record gives: clone size, V gene, J gene, D gene, CDR3 DNA, CDR3 protein. The D gene is left open where the match is weak. For some rows the clone size is stated as once, few or many, or as a class when expanded; others skip it.

abundance: -
v_gene: TRBV7-9
j_gene: TRBJ2-1
d_gene: TRBD2
CDR3nt: TGTGCCAGCAGCCAGACTAGCAGCAATGAGCAGTTCTTC
CDR3aa: CASSQTSSNEQFF

abundance: -
v_gene: TRBV10-2
j_gene: TRBJ1-1
d_gene: -
CDR3nt: TGCGCCAGCATGGGGGGGAGCGCTGAAGCTTTCTTT
CDR3aa: CASMGGSAEAFF

abundance: -
v_gene: TRBV4-1
j_gene: TRBJ2-1
d_gene: TRBD1
CDR3nt: TGCGCCAGCAGCCAAGACGGGGACAGATACAATGAGCAGTTCTTC
CDR3aa: CASSQDGDRYNEQFF

abundance: few
v_gene: TRBV13
j_gene: TRBJ1-5
d_gene: TRBD1
CDR3nt: TGTGCCAGCAGCCCAGGGGGTCGGGACAGGGACGGCAATCAGCCCCAGCATTTT
CDR3aa: CASSPGGRDRDGNQPQHF

abundance: -
v_gene: TRBV5-1
j_gene: TRBJ2-5
d_gene: TRBD2
CDR3nt: TGCGCCAGCAGCTTGGGTCCCCTCCCCCCGACTAGCGGAAAAGAGGCCCAGTACTTC
CDR3aa: CASSLGPLPPTSGKEAQYF

abundance: once
v_gene: TRBV7-8
j_gene: TRBJ2-3
d_gene: TRBD2
CDR3nt: TGTGCCAGCAGCCCTTGGACTAGCGGGGTACTCACAGATACGCAGTATTTT
CDR3aa: CASSPWTSGVLTDTQYF

abundance: -
v_gene: TRBV5-1
j_gene: TRBJ1-4
d_gene: -
CDR3nt: TGCGCCAGCAGCTTGGGTCACGGAGATGAAAAACTGTTTTTT
CDR3aa: CASSLGHGDEKLFF

abundance: few
v_gene: TRBV21-1
j_gene: TRBJ1-1
d_gene: -
CDR3nt: TGTGCCAGCGGATTAGAGGGCTGTAGCACTGAAGCTTTCTTT
CDR3aa: CASGLEGCSTEAFF

abundance: once
v_gene: TRBV7-9
j_gene: TRBJ1-1
d_gene: TRBD1
CDR3nt: TGTGCCAGCAGCCAGGGACAGGGTGTCGGTGTGAACACTGAAGCTTTCTTT
CDR3aa: CASSQGQGVGVNTEAFF

abundance: -
v_gene: TRBV7-9
j_gene: TRBJ1-5
d_gene: -
CDR3nt: TGTGCCAGCAGCTTATCGGGAGGTGGTCAGCCCCAGCATTTT
CDR3aa: CASSLSGGGQPQHF

abundance: few
v_gene: TRBV24-1
j_gene: TRBJ2-1
d_gene: TRBD2
CDR3nt: TGTGCCACCAGTGATCAGTTCGAGCGGGGGGGCGTGGATGAGCAGTTCTTC
CDR3aa: CATSDQFERGGVDEQFF

abundance: -
v_gene: TRBV7-3
j_gene: TRBJ2-3
d_gene: TRBD2
CDR3nt: TGTGCCAGCAGCCCGACCTCCTCTAGCGGAGATACGCAGTATTTT
CDR3aa: CASSPTSSSGDTQYF

abundance: -
v_gene: TRBV27
j_gene: TRBJ2-7
d_gene: -
CDR3nt: TGTGCCAGCAGTCCCACGCGGGGAGGAACCTACGAGCAGTACTTC
CDR3aa: CASSPTRGGTYEQYF

abundance: -
v_gene: TRBV12-3/TRBV12-4
j_gene: TRBJ1-1
d_gene: -
CDR3nt: TGTGCCAGCAGTTTTAGCATGTATGAAGCTTTCTTT
CDR3aa: CASSFSMYEAFF

abundance: -
v_gene: TRBV14
j_gene: TRBJ2-1
d_gene: TRBD2
CDR3nt: TGTGCCAGCAGTCGGCCCGGGACTACCTACAATGAGCAGTTCTTC
CDR3aa: CASSRPGTTYNEQFF

abundance: -
v_gene: TRBV3-1/TRBV3-2
j_gene: TRBJ1-1
d_gene: -
CDR3nt: TGTGCCAGCAGCCCCGCCAGGGCTAACACTGAAGCTTTCTTT
CDR3aa: CASSPARANTEAFF

abundance: -
v_gene: TRBV7-2
j_gene: TRBJ1-4
d_gene: TRBD1
CDR3nt: TGTGCCAGCAGCCTAGGACAGGGGGTTAATGAAAAACTGTTTTTT
CDR3aa: CASSLGQGVNEKLFF

abundance: -
v_gene: TRBV5-4
j_gene: TRBJ2-2
d_gene: TRBD2
CDR3nt: TGTGCCAGCAGAAAAGCGGGGGGGCCCTTCACCGGGGAGCTGTTTTTT
CDR3aa: CASRKAGGPFTGELFF

abundance: once
v_gene: TRBV28
j_gene: TRBJ1-6
d_gene: TRBD1
CDR3nt: TGTGCCAGCAGCCCCGGGACAGCAACCTATAATTCACCCCTCCACTTT
CDR3aa: CASSPGTATYNSPLHF

abundance: -
v_gene: TRBV7-9
j_gene: TRBJ2-3
d_gene: -
CDR3nt: TGTGCCAGCAGCTCCCCCCGCGCAGATACGCAGTATTTT
CDR3aa: CASSSPRADTQYF

abundance: once
v_gene: TRBV9
j_gene: TRBJ1-3
d_gene: TRBD1
CDR3nt: TGTGCCAGCAGCGCGACCGGGACAGGGTTCGCTGGAAACACCATATATTTT
CDR3aa: CASSATGTGFAGNTIYF

abundance: few
v_gene: TRBV23-1
j_gene: TRBJ2-7
d_gene: -
CDR3nt: TGCGCCAGCAGTCAAAGGGGCCAGACCCGGACAGTCCCGTACGAGCAGTACTTC
CDR3aa: CASSQRGQTRTVPYEQYF

abundance: -
v_gene: TRBV19
j_gene: TRBJ2-5
d_gene: -
CDR3nt: TGTGCCAGTAGTAGAAGGCAGGGGACGGGGGAGACCCAGTACTTC
CDR3aa: CASSRRQGTGETQYF

abundance: -
v_gene: TRBV11-2
j_gene: TRBJ1-1
d_gene: -
CDR3nt: TGTGCCAGCAGCTTAGGAAGGGGTATGGACACTGAAGCTTTCTTT
CDR3aa: CASSLGRGMDTEAFF

abundance: -
v_gene: TRBV12-5
j_gene: TRBJ2-1
d_gene: -
CDR3nt: TGTGCTAGTGGCCCTAGCGCTCCAGACAATGAGCAGTTCTTC
CDR3aa: CASGPSAPDNEQFF

abundance: once
v_gene: TRBV27
j_gene: TRBJ2-5
d_gene: TRBD2
CDR3nt: TGTGCCAGCAGTTTATCCCTTAGGAGGGGAGGGGAGACCCAGTACTTC
CDR3aa: CASSLSLRRGGETQYF

abundance: -
v_gene: TRBV27
j_gene: TRBJ2-1
d_gene: -
CDR3nt: TGTGCCAGCAGTTTGTACGATAGCAATGAGCAGTTCTTC
CDR3aa: CASSLYDSNEQFF

abundance: -
v_gene: TRBV19
j_gene: TRBJ1-1
d_gene: TRBD1
CDR3nt: TGTGCCAGTACCAAGGACAGGGTGAACACTGAAGCTTTCTTT
CDR3aa: CASTKDRVNTEAFF

abundance: -
v_gene: TRBV5-1
j_gene: TRBJ2-3
d_gene: -
CDR3nt: TGCGCCAGCAGCGTGACTTCCCCTTTGGATACGCAGTATTTT
CDR3aa: CASSVTSPLDTQYF

abundance: -
v_gene: TRBV7-8
j_gene: TRBJ2-7
d_gene: -
CDR3nt: TGTGCCAGCAGACAGACCGGGACAACGGGAGGTGGGTACGAGCAGTACTTC
CDR3aa: CASRQTGTTGGGYEQYF

abundance: -
v_gene: TRBV19
j_gene: TRBJ2-2
d_gene: -
CDR3nt: TGTGCCAGTAGCCTCGTCCCGGGGGTGAGAACCGGGGAGCTGTTTTTT
CDR3aa: CASSLVPGVRTGELFF

abundance: -
v_gene: TRBV14
j_gene: TRBJ1-2
d_gene: TRBD1
CDR3nt: TGTGCCAGCAGCCAAGGACAGGGAAGGAGCTATGGCTACACCTTC
CDR3aa: CASSQGQGRSYGYTF

abundance: few
v_gene: TRBV5-4
j_gene: TRBJ2-4
d_gene: -
CDR3nt: TGTGCCAGCAGCTTGAGCCAGGGAACCAAAAACATTCAGTACTTC
CDR3aa: CASSLSQGTKNIQYF

abundance: -
v_gene: TRBV5-1
j_gene: TRBJ1-6
d_gene: -
CDR3nt: TGCGCCAGCAGCTTGGCCCGGGGAAATTCACCCCTCCACTTT
CDR3aa: CASSLARGNSPLHF

abundance: -
v_gene: TRBV28
j_gene: TRBJ1-5
d_gene: -
CDR3nt: TGTGCCAGCAGTTTGGGGGGGCAGCCCCAGCATTTT
CDR3aa: CASSLGGQPQHF

abundance: -
v_gene: TRBV18
j_gene: TRBJ2-7
d_gene: TRBD2
CDR3nt: TGTGCCAGCTCACCGCGGGAGGTAACAGCCTACGAGCAGTACTTC
CDR3aa: CASSPREVTAYEQYF